This passage covers 5 T cell receptor beta chains from one sample sequenced in a study of shared clonotypes between healthy human individuals. Repertoires were generated with immunoSEQ multiplex PCR, while TCRdb's copy carries only in-frame clones and drops some. The data contain approximately 1.4 million clones, around 98% of them singletons. The specimen was naive CD4+ T cells sorted from blood. Indicated subset: CD45RA+ positively selected. The receptors here all came from a man younger than 45 in good health.

The table lists this clone with a count of one. The V and J genes are TRBV9 and TRBJ1-3; D not certain. Germline assignment: CDR1 SGDLS and CDR2 YYNGEE. This CDR3 has 14 amino acids. V gave up 4 bases and J gave up 14 bases, with 22 bases separating them. The CDR3, as DNA: TGTGCCAGCAGCCCCAGAACCCGGTCAGACGGGGTATATTTT. Protein sequence: CASSPRTRSDGVYF.

The chain carries TRBV10-3 and TRBJ1-1, with 7 positions matching TRBD1. This CDR3 comprises 14 residues. The ends lost 7 bases at V and 0 bases at J; junction bases unmatched: 5. The germline V gene encodes CDR1 ENHRY and CDR2 SYGVKD. For the CDR3, the DNA is TGTGCCATCAAATCGACAGGGTTGAACACTGAAGCTTTCTTT. It encodes CAIKSTGLNTEAFF.

The chain links TRBV4-3 to TRBJ1-5; D uncertain. V was pared by 1 base and J by 0 bases, with 7 bases between. Germline V gives CDR1 LGHNA, CDR2 YSLEER. This CDR3 is 15 amino acids long. As DNA, the CDR3 is TGCGCCAGCAGCCAAGCCTTGAATAGCAATCAGCCCCAGCATTTT. This translates into CASSQALNSNQPQHF.

This clone came up once. This chain joins TRBV9 and TRBJ2-5, with D possibly matching TRBD2 (5 bases). The CDR3 contains 16 residues. The V end lost 4 bases, the J end lost 4 bases, and 20 bases lay between the germline ends. Germline values: CDR1 SGDLS, CDR2 YYNGEE. Written as DNA, the CDR3 is TGTGCCAGCAGCCCAGAACTAGGCTCGAGGAGAGAGACCCAGTACTTC. Encoded protein: CASSPELGSRRETQYF.

The CDR3 loop is CAISTSGWASSTDTQYF. CDR3 in DNA: TGTGCCATCAGTACCAGCGGTTGGGCCTCTAGCACAGATACGCAGTATTTT. The J gene is TRBJ2-3, the V gene TRBV10-3, with TRBD2 as a possible D gene (5 bases). The ends were cut back, 5 bases at V and 0 bases at J, with 18 bases in the middle. CDR3 length: 17 residues. Germline V CDR1 and CDR2: ENHRY, SYGVKD.